The T cell receptor beta chain described here comes from a study of T cell responses to AZD1222 COVID-19 vaccine (dated by TCRdb to the early 2020s). As for the study more broadly: A total of 230 to 250 trial participants underwent TCR sequencing, of whom 200 to 220 had received two doses of AZD1222 and roughly 26 had received two doses of the MenACWY control vaccine. Enrollment into the trials was organized by age into subgroups of 18-55, 56-69 and 70-plus years, and those subgroups contained about 160, 30 and 59 TCR-sequenced participants, respectively.

The CDR3 regions of human TCRbeta chains were analyzed by immunosequencing. The original methods were these. TCRs in the repertoires were compared against a reference library of SARS-CoV-2-specific TCRs that had been generated with the MIRA antigen-specificity platform. Breadth was defined as the fraction of unique TCRs that were SARS-CoV-2-associated. Depth was defined as the fraction of total T cells that were SARS-CoV-2-associated. Using the MIRA data, each spike-specific TCR was mapped to the spike region that the TCR reacts to and placed in a CD4 or CD8 class. Log10-transformed breadth and depth values were compared by one-way ANOVA with Sidak's multiple comparisons tests. Here the immuneACCESS table is served through TCRdb, limited to in-frame sequences with V and J called. Missing clones are a known gap in these copies; in checked studies unresolved V genes cover under half, and the rest lacks a known reason. D and trimming come from the DNA, and the V and J calls and clone size come from that table. The sample table contains about 76,000 clones; only one count was recorded for approximately 88% of them. Clones ranked in the top ten supply roughly 4.8% of the sample.

The CDR3, from cysteine to phenylalanine, totals 15 residues. This entry keeps only the CDR3 DNA: 45 bases, framed from base 1. From the germline V gene, CDR1 is LGHNA and CDR2 is YNFKEQ. Trimmed from V: 8 bases; trimmed from J: 10 bases; junction bases lacking a gene match: 14. What the study reported, not specific to this receptor: In the small 56-69-year group, the increase in depth fell short of significance, most likely because of low power. Nearly half of unique spike-specific TCRs reportedly recognized epitopes outside regions mutated in the B.1.351 and B.1.1.7 variants. After two AZD1222 doses, spike-specific TCR breadth and depth were significantly higher than at day 0 and than in MenACWY recipients. Vaccine-associated CD4 TCRs spanned the whole spike protein, with dominant responses in regions 160-218 and 743-854. Most participants were white British and females outnumbered males, and the authors suggested that clonal diversity may have been underestimated. Because no day 14 peak-response samples were available, repertoires were characterized only after the peak T cell response. Conclusions about previously exposed vaccinees are limited because only six or seven AZD1222 recipients were SARS-CoV-2 seropositive at baseline.

Comments on this clone: Its target antigen remains unknown. Nothing much larger sits one base from this clone, and base qualities are not available.

Explained via the paper, the time point label denotes: baseline before first vaccination. The treatment or condition label, as the study defines it: meningococcal conjugate vaccine given as trial control. The vaccinee samples were drawn from two UK trials, COV001 and COV002, one of which was a single-blind randomized controlled phase 2/3 trial testing AZD1222 (ChAdOx1 nCoV-19) in healthy adults. For TCRbeta chain sequencing, PBMC samples were collected from trial participants at day 0 and at day 28 after the second dose. Here the chain combines TRBV4-2 and TRBJ2-1, with 10 bases in between that match TRBD2. The clonotype originates from an adult in good health. The sample in question was peripheral blood, obtained on day 0 of MenACWY control vaccination. This receptor carries the CDR3 CASGKGSSGRPEQFF. The DNA sequence is given as TGTGCCAGCGGGAAGGGGTCTAGCGGGAGACCCGAGCAGTTCTTC.